The TCR beta chain under discussion was sequenced for a study of blood T cell repertoires in COVID-19. The CDR3 is 16 residues long. From germline, CDR1 is LGHNA and CDR2 YSLEER. Trimming cost V 0 bases and J 6 bases; bases outside gene matches: 10. As originally analysed: Estimation of nucleated cell counts was performed using reference gene primer amplification. Method: immunoSEQ multiplex PCR; TCRdb's copy keeps in-frame clones and lacks some. V, J and clone size reflect that table, while D and trimming were determined from the DNA. This table has a few hundred thousand clones, approximately 85% appearing once.

The receptor was isolated from a young man who had recovered from COVID-19. The chain combines TRBV4-3 with TRBJ2-7, with 8 bases fitting TRBD1. The sample consisted of PBMCs or T cells enriched from blood (not recorded which). This chain's CDR3 is CASSQDWGRGRFEQYF. For the CDR3, the DNA is TGCGCCAGCAGCCAAGATTGGGGCAGGGGGCGGTTCGAGCAGTACTTC.